Listed below are T cell receptor beta chains from one sample, sequenced in a study of blood T cell repertoires in COVID-19. This table comes from immunoSEQ multiplex PCR, and its TCRdb copy is limited to in-frame clones, with some not included. The sample shows 70,000 or so clones, roughly 70% of them seen only once. Sequenced: peripheral blood. All receptors derive from a man in his 70s with acute or convalescent COVID-19. The CDR3 runs from the conserved cysteine through the conserved F or W. The D gene is left open where the match is weak. Not every row has a clone size; where given, it reads once, few, many or a size class.

>.|TRBV11-2|TRBJ2-1|TRBD1
CASSLDRDRGTGQFF
TGTGCCAGCAGCTTAGATAGGGACAGGGGGACGGGGCAGTTCTTC
>.|TRBV27|TRBJ2-7|TRBD2
CASSLRTSGPYEQYF
TGTGCCAGCAGTTTAAGGACTAGCGGACCCTACGAGCAGTACTTC
>once|TRBV11-2|TRBJ2-1|TRBD2
CASSPGREGRGDEQFF
TGTGCCAGCAGCCCCGGTCGGGAGGGCCGGGGCGATGAGCAGTTCTTC
>.|TRBV15|TRBJ1-4|TRBD1
CATGGQLNEKLFF
TGTGCCACCGGGGGACAGTTAAATGAAAAACTGTTTTTT
>.|TRBV9|TRBJ2-4|TRBD1
CASSPRTGLDLAKNIQYF
TGTGCCAGCAGCCCCCGGACAGGCCTAGACCTAGCCAAAAACATTCAGTACTTC
>.|TRBV5-1|TRBJ2-7|TRBD1
CASSYGQGHSYEQYF
TGCGCCAGCAGCTACGGACAGGGGCACAGCTACGAGCAGTACTTC
>.|TRBV6-5|TRBJ1-3|.
CASSYTGEPGNTIYF
TGTGCCAGCAGTTACACCGGGGAGCCTGGAAACACCATATATTTT
>.|TRBV3-1/TRBV3-2|TRBJ2-5|TRBD2
CASSFGGAGLPYF
TGTGCCAGCAGTTTCGGGGGGGCCGGACTGCCCTACTTC
>few|TRBV7-8|TRBJ2-5|.
CASSLVGISSQETQYF
TGTGCCAGCAGCTTAGTCGGAATTAGCAGCCAAGAGACCCAGTACTTC
>.|TRBV19|TRBJ2-1|.
CASSIDVATPYNEQFF
TGTGCCAGTAGTATTGATGTAGCGACCCCCTACAATGAGCAGTTCTTC
>.|TRBV28|TRBJ1-1|.
CASSLQNAEAFF
TGTGCCAGCAGTTTACAGAACGCTGAAGCTTTCTTT
>.|TRBV7-8|TRBJ2-3|TRBD2
CASSVGTSGRGVTDTQYF
TGTGCCAGCAGCGTAGGGACTAGCGGGAGGGGTGTCACAGATACGCAGTATTTT
>.|TRBV19|TRBJ2-1|.
CASTPAESYNEQFF
TGTGCCAGTACTCCAGCGGAGTCCTACAATGAGCAGTTCTTC
>.|TRBV19|TRBJ1-2|.
CASKARQDYGYTF
TGTGCCAGTAAGGCGAGACAGGACTATGGCTACACCTTC
>once|TRBV7-2|TRBJ2-5|TRBD1
CASSSGTVLETQYF
TGTGCCAGCAGCTCCGGGACAGTTCTTGAGACCCAGTACTTC
>once|TRBV28|TRBJ1-5|TRBD1
CASSPRQGFQPQHF
TGTGCCAGCAGCCCCCGACAGGGTTTTCAGCCCCAGCATTTT
>.|TRBV29-1|TRBJ2-4|TRBD2
CSVEGVGSGSQGAKNIQYF
TGCAGCGTTGAAGGAGTGGGTAGCGGGAGCCAAGGGGCCAAAAACATTCAGTACTTC
>.|TRBV6-5|TRBJ1-2|TRBD1
CASSYADRKGYTF
TGTGCCAGCAGTTACGCGGACAGGAAAGGCTACACCTTC
>.|TRBV24-1|TRBJ1-1|.
CATSWSGEAFF
TGTGCCACCTCCTGGAGTGGCGAAGCTTTCTTT
>.|TRBV29-1|TRBJ2-2|TRBD1
CSAGTGATGELFF
TGCAGCGCCGGGACAGGCGCCACCGGGGAGCTGTTTTTT
>.|TRBV3-1/TRBV3-2|TRBJ2-1|.
CASSQEGQSSYNEQFF
TGTGCCAGCAGCCAAGAAGGACAAAGCTCCTACAATGAGCAGTTCTTC
>.|TRBV7-2|TRBJ2-3|.
CASSLSGTQSTDTQYF
TGTGCCAGCAGCTTGTCCGGGACACAAAGCACAGATACGCAGTATTTT
>.|TRBV24-1|TRBJ2-1|TRBD2
CATSDSGGEQFF
TGTGCCACCAGTGATAGCGGGGGTGAGCAGTTCTTC
>.|TRBV2|TRBJ1-2|.
CASSEREGYTF
TGTGCCAGCTCCGAGCGGGAGGGCTACACCTTC
>.|TRBV6-6|TRBJ2-5|TRBD2
CASRGTSGRGQETQYF
TGTGCCAGCAGGGGGACTAGCGGGAGAGGGCAAGAGACCCAGTACTTC
>.|TRBV3-1/TRBV3-2|TRBJ2-3|.
CASSLGAEGQYF
TGTGCCAGCAGCCTGGGAGCGGAGGGGCAGTATTTT
>.|TRBV7-2|TRBJ2-5|TRBD1
CASSSPQGVEETQYF
TGTGCCAGCAGCTCACCTCAGGGGGTAGAGGAGACCCAGTACTTC
>.|TRBV7-2|TRBJ2-3|.
CASNQRADTQYF
TGTGCCAGCAATCAGAGGGCAGATACGCAGTATTTT
>.|TRBV11-2|TRBJ2-7|TRBD1
CASSLGQGEYEQYF
TGTGCCAGCAGCTTAGGACAGGGGGAGTACGAGCAGTACTTC
>.|TRBV28|TRBJ2-1|.
CASSRRDMAKVEQFF
TGTGCCAGCAGTCGCCGGGACATGGCAAAGGTTGAGCAGTTCTTC
>.|TRBV28|TRBJ2-2|TRBD1
CASSFSRDRPTGELFF
TGTGCCAGCAGCTTCTCCCGGGACAGGCCCACCGGGGAGCTGTTTTTT
>few|TRBV7-8|TRBJ1-5|.
CASSFGGNQPQHF
TGTGCCAGCAGCTTTGGAGGCAATCAGCCCCAGCATTTT
>.|TRBV10-1|TRBJ2-1|.
CASSHFSGAPYNEQFF
TGCGCCAGCAGCCATTTCTCGGGAGCACCCTACAATGAGCAGTTCTTC
>once|TRBV9|TRBJ1-1|TRBD1
CASTRQGGGYTEAFF
TGTGCCAGCACCAGACAGGGGGGAGGGTACACTGAAGCTTTCTTT
>few|TRBV5-1|TRBJ1-6|TRBD1
CASSPGTANSPLHF
TGCGCCAGCAGCCCCGGGACAGCTAATTCACCCCTCCACTTT
>.|TRBV6-4|TRBJ1-2|.
CASSYKQGTGVYGYTF
TGTGCCAGCAGCTATAAACAGGGTACGGGTGTGTATGGCTACACCTTC
>.|TRBV28|TRBJ2-5|.
CASSSSSQETQYF
TGTGCCAGCAGTTCTAGCTCCCAAGAGACCCAGTACTTC
>.|TRBV5-8|TRBJ2-1|TRBD2
CASRPTGLAGKRTYNEQFF
TGTGCCAGCAGGCCTACGGGACTAGCGGGGAAAAGGACCTACAATGAGCAGTTCTTC
>.|TRBV12-3/TRBV12-4|TRBJ1-2|.
CASSLWAGGYTF
TGTGCCAGCAGTTTATGGGCGGGTGGCTACACCTTC
>.|TRBV14|TRBJ2-1|.
CASSPLDSVTDEQFF
TGTGCCAGCAGCCCCCTGGACAGTGTGACCGATGAGCAGTTCTTC
>.|TRBV10-3|TRBJ2-1|.
CAISESNRVANEQFF
TGTGCCATCAGTGAGTCAAACCGGGTGGCCAATGAGCAGTTCTTC
>.|TRBV21-1|TRBJ1-1|.
CASSIPGGTANTEAFF
TGTGCCAGCAGCATACCGGGCGGGACAGCGAACACTGAAGCTTTCTTT
>.|TRBV5-1|TRBJ1-1|TRBD1
CASSVGQGFTEAFF
TGCGCCAGCAGCGTTGGACAGGGATTTACTGAAGCTTTCTTT
>.|TRBV27|TRBJ2-7|.
CASRSQGGGLYEQYF
TGTGCCAGCAGGTCCCAGGGAGGGGGTCTCTACGAGCAGTACTTC
>.|TRBV29-1|TRBJ1-1|TRBD1
CSVAFARGRTEAFF
TGCAGCGTTGCCTTTGCCAGGGGGCGTACTGAAGCTTTCTTT
>.|TRBV14|TRBJ1-3|.
CASSRLRTDSGNTIYF
TGTGCCAGCAGCCGACTCCGGACTGACTCTGGAAACACCATATATTTT
>.|TRBV19|TRBJ1-5|.
CASSIGRGPNQPQHF
TGTGCCAGTAGTATAGGGAGGGGCCCTAATCAGCCCCAGCATTTT
>.|TRBV5-1|TRBJ2-1|.
CASSVQQEYYNEQFF
TGCGCCAGCAGCGTACAACAGGAATACTACAATGAGCAGTTCTTC
>few|TRBV27|TRBJ1-1|.
CASSPQGRQAFF
TGTGCCAGCAGTCCACAGGGTCGGCAGGCTTTCTTT
>few|TRBV10-2|TRBJ2-1|TRBD2
CASSDNPGGGDEQFF
TGCGCCAGCAGTGACAACCCCGGGGGGGGCGATGAGCAGTTCTTC
>.|TRBV28|TRBJ2-5|.
CASSLENQETQYF
TGTGCCAGCAGTTTAGAGAACCAAGAGACCCAGTACTTC
>few|TRBV15|TRBJ1-6|.
CATSRDGGGIPYGTPLHF
TGTGCCACCAGCAGAGATGGGGGAGGTATCCCTTACGGGACACCCCTCCACTTT
>.|TRBV11-2|TRBJ1-5|TRBD1
CASSLDNRGGQPQHF
TGTGCCAGCAGCTTAGATAACAGGGGGGGTCAGCCCCAGCATTTT
>.|TRBV5-1|TRBJ2-1|TRBD1
CASSLEQGSYNEQFF
TGCGCCAGCAGCTTGGAACAGGGGTCCTACAATGAGCAGTTCTTC
>.|TRBV7-8|TRBJ2-5|.
CASSLSGGETQYF
TGTGCCAGCAGCTTATCGGGTGGGGAGACCCAGTACTTC
>.|TRBV3-1/TRBV3-2|TRBJ1-5|.
CASSQGGGINQPQHF
TGTGCCAGCAGCCAAGGGGGGGGGATTAATCAGCCCCAGCATTTT
>.|TRBV14|TRBJ2-7|.
CASSAYYEQYF
TGTGCCAGCAGCGCCTACTACGAGCAGTACTTC
>.|TRBV18|TRBJ1-2|.
CASSPPSQGLYGYTF
TGTGCCAGCTCACCACCGAGCCAGGGCCTCTATGGCTACACCTTC
>.|TRBV25-1|TRBJ1-1|TRBD1
CASSPRGGTGGTEAFF
TGTGCCAGCAGTCCTCGAGGAGGGACAGGGGGCACTGAAGCTTTCTTT
>.|TRBV3-1/TRBV3-2|TRBJ2-3|TRBD2
CASSQGVLAVTDTQYF
TGTGCCAGCAGCCAAGGAGTACTAGCGGTCACAGATACGCAGTATTTT